This paragraph covers one T cell receptor beta chain sequence. In the original processing: Reference gene primer amplification yielded estimated nucleated cell counts. Assay used: immunoSEQ multiplex PCR; TCRdb lists only in-frame clones, some missing. V and J calls plus clone size are reproduced from that table; the DNA served to infer D and trimming. The repertoire includes 52,000 or so clones, around nine tenths of them detected once, and 7.5% to 9.5% sits in the top ten. This specimen belongs to a study of blood T cell repertoires in COVID-19. Study-wide background: There were acute and convalescent COVID-19 samples, and they came from the United States, Italy and Spain. The cDNA or gDNA used as material had been derived from T cells, B-cell-depleted T cells, or PBMCs.

Trimming removed 0 bases from V and 6 bases from J, with 9 bases in between. The CDR3 is made up of 14 amino acids. CDR1 and CDR2 from the germline V gene are SGDLS and YYNGEE. The sample consisted of peripheral blood. This chain connects TRBV9 to TRBJ2-2; TRBD2 might be the D (6 bases). The source of this sequence is a woman in her seventies with active COVID-19. The CDR3 DNA reads TGTGCCAGCAGCGTAGCTACGGGGGCCGGGGAGCTGTTTTTT. Translating gives CASSVATGAGELFF.